Detailed here is one TCR beta chain. Original processing notes: Reference gene primer amplification gave nucleated cell count estimates. Sequencing used immunoSEQ multiplex PCR; TCRdb keeps in-frame clones, though not all of them. The V and J calls and clone size come from that table; D and trimming were worked out from the DNA. The table records about 99,000 clones, roughly 87% of them present only once. This specimen belongs to a study of blood T cell repertoires in COVID-19. About the study: The samples span acute and convalescent COVID-19 from the United States, Italy and Spain. In each case, the material was cDNA or gDNA derived from T cells, B-cell-depleted T cells, or PBMCs.

V lost 5 bases to trimming and J lost 2 bases, with 19 bases between them. The CDR3 has 16 amino acids. The germline CDR1 and CDR2 sequences are SGHAT and FQDESV (reference sequence). This clonotype was obtained from an elderly woman in a cohort sampled during active COVID-19. Specimen: peripheral blood. This sequence joins TRBV11-1 and TRBJ2-7, with D maybe TRBD1 (7 bases). CDR3 in DNA: TGTGCCAGCAGCCCCCTTAACAGGGGAGGCACCTACGAGCAGTACTTC. It translates to CASSPLNRGGTYEQYF.